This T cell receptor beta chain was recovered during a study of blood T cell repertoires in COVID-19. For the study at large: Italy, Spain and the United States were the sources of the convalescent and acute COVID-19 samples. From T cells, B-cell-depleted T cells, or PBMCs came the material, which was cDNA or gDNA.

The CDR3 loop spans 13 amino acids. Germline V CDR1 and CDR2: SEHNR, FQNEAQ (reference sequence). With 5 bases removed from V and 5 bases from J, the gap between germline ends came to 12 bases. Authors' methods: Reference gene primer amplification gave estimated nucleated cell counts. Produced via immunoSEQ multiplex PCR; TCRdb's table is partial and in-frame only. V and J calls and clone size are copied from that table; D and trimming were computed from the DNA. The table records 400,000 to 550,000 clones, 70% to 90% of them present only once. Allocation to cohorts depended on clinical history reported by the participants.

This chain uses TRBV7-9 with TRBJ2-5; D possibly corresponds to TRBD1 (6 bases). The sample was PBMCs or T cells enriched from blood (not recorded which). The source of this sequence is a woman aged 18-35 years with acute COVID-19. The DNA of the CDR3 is TGTGCCAGCAGCCAAGGGGGTTTGGAGACCCAGTACTTC. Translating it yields CASSQGGLETQYF.